This T cell receptor (beta chain) was observed in a study of OX40 agonist ivuxolimab in advanced cancers. For context, the study as a whole: The costimulatory receptor OX40 (CD134) was targeted by ivuxolimab, a fully human IgG2 agonistic monoclonal antibody. Peripheral TCRbeta sequencing aimed to test whether ivuxolimab altered TCR sequence diversity and caused clonal T-cell expansion. Intravenous ivuxolimab was administered to patients every 2 weeks at six dose levels: 0.01, 0.1, 0.3, 1.5, 3 and 10 mg/kg. The paper describes the monotherapy dose-escalation part (N of about 54 patients) of the phase I trial of ivuxolimab. Three dose-escalation patients achieved partial responses, one with hepatocellular carcinoma and two with cutaneous melanoma. Among the roughly 50 dose-escalation patients, around 19 had hepatocellular carcinoma, 15 melanoma, 9 renal cell carcinoma and 9 head and neck cancer. The dose-escalation cohort was about 86% male with a mean age of approximately 60 years, ranging from roughly 20 to 80. Prior anti-PD-1, anti-PD-L1 or anti-CTLA-4 therapy was permitted, and checkpoint inhibitors had been received by around 40% of dose-escalation patients.

Patients with a history of autoimmune disease or receiving systemic immunosuppression were excluded from the trial. Peripheral blood for TCR sequencing was collected from all dose cohorts at baseline, on cycle 4 day 1, and on cycle 7 day 1. Samples came from an open-label, multicenter, first-in-human phase I dose-escalation trial of ivuxolimab. Adults with locally advanced or metastatic melanoma, renal cell carcinoma, hepatocellular carcinoma or head and neck squamous cell carcinoma were enrolled in the trial. Before TCR sequencing, CD4+ T cells and CD8+ T cells from peripheral blood were sorted into separate populations. Beyond this particular receptor, the publication reports: At doses from 0.1 to 3.0 mg/kg, clonal expansion was seen in both CD4+ and CD8+ blood T cells between baseline and week 6. Low levels of normalized T-cell clonal expansion were also seen in some patients who did not respond. On average, CD8+ T cells showed more expanded clones than CD4+ T cells after ivuxolimab. The antigen specificity of the clonally expanded peripheral T cells was not determined. In partial responders in the 0.1-3.0 mg/kg groups, normalized peripheral clonal expansion was found to be among the lowest, especially among CD8+ T cells.

With respect to this clone: The antigen it binds to is not known. No much larger clonotype is one base removed from it; base qualities were not supplied.

To sequence the TCRbeta CDR3 region, genomic DNA was isolated from the sorted cells. The immunoSEQ Assay was used for sequencing of TCRbeta CDR3 regions. The table was pulled from immuneACCESS by TCRdb, which kept in-frame rearrangements only. Such tables lose some clones; where checked, under half of the loss comes from unresolved V genes, and the rest has no known cause. The sample table records roughly 70,000 clones; 85% of these occur just once. The ten most abundant clones make up about 4.1% of the sample. The trim is 2 bases for V and 1 base for J, with a gap of 15 bases between the germline ends. From its cysteine to its phenylalanine, the CDR3 spans 15 amino acids. Only the CDR3 part of the read is kept: 45 bases, read in frame from the first base. Looking up the germline V gene (reference sequence) yields CDR1 GTSNPN and CDR2 SVGIG.

The clonotype was recovered from an adult with an advanced solid tumor such as melanoma, head and neck, liver or kidney cancer. This material consisted of CD4+ or CD8+ T cells sorted from blood, taken in a trial of the OX40 agonist ivuxolimab. The chain is assembled from TRBV30 and TRBJ2-7, and possibly TRBD2, on 6 matching bases. The DNA sequence is as follows: TGTGCCTGGAGTTCGACTAGAGGGGTTTCCTACGAGCAGTACTTC. Translation gives CAWSSTRGVSYEQYF. The reference TRBV30 and TRBJ2-7 proteins fill in what lies around the CDR3, so the full variable domain reads SQTIHQWPATLVQPVGSPLSLECTVEGTSNPNLYWYRQAAGRGLQLLFYSVGIGQISSEVPQNLSASRPQDRQFILSSKKLLLSDSGFYLCAWSSTRGVSYEQYFGPGTRLTVT.